This T cell receptor (beta chain) was retrieved from a study of blood T cell repertoires in COVID-19. For the study at large: Samples representing acute and convalescent COVID-19 were sourced from the United States, Italy and Spain. The cDNA or gDNA used as material had been derived from T cells, B-cell-depleted T cells, or PBMCs.

This clone occurred once. Authors' methods: From reference gene primer amplification, estimates of nucleated cell counts were derived. Data came from immunoSEQ multiplex PCR; TCRdb stores just in-frame clones and leaves some out. D and trimming come from the DNA, and the V and J calls and clone size come from that table. The sample holds 75,000 to 100,000 clones, 80% to 90% seen once. J gave up 5 bases and V 2 bases, and 12 bases lay outside the gene matches. From germline, CDR1 is LGHDT and CDR2 YNNKEL (reference sequence). This CDR3 has 18 residues. The specimen was peripheral blood. The TCR was taken from an elderly woman with acute or convalescent COVID-19. The chain is built from TRBV3-1 (or the pseudogene TRBV3-2) and TRBJ2-5; 12 bases are shared with TRBD2. As DNA, the CDR3 is TGTGCCAGCAGCCAATGGGGGCTAGCGGGGGGGCAGGTTGAGACCCAGTACTTC. Translation gives CASSQWGLAGGQVETQYF.